This T cell receptor (beta chain) was sequenced for a study of control samples from healthy donors and cancer patients. Produced via immunoSEQ multiplex PCR; TCRdb's table is partial and in-frame only. The data hold about 12,000 clones, with approximately 87% observed a single time. Sample: formalin-fixed, paraffin-embedded tissue. The TCR was taken from a male donor with melanoma.

The CDR3 nucleotides are TGTGCCAGCAGCCCTCGGCAGGGGCCCTACGAGCAGTACTTC. It yields the protein CASSPRQGPYEQYF. This chain connects TRBV4-2 to TRBJ2-7; tentatively, D is TRBD1 (6 bases). Germline values: CDR1 LGHNA, CDR2 YNFKEQ. Trimming removed 4 bases at V and 2 bases at J, with 12 bases between. There are 14 residues in the CDR3.